This T cell receptor beta chain came from a study of OX40 agonist ivuxolimab in advanced cancers. TCRdb's table, derived via immunoSEQ multiplex PCR, lists solely in-frame clones and lacks some. The sample lists about 87,000 clones, around 87% seen once, with 1.5% to 2% in the top ten. This clone was seen ten or more times. V dropped 0 bases and J dropped 3 bases, with 11 bases sitting between them. Germline loops: CDR1 LGHNA, CDR2 YSLEER. This CDR3 is 16 amino acids long. The rearrangement uses TRBV4-3 and TRBJ2-2; no firm D call. The TCR originated in an adult with an advanced solid tumor such as melanoma, head and neck, liver or kidney cancer. The material sequenced was CD4+ or CD8+ T cells sorted from blood, taken in a trial of the OX40 agonist ivuxolimab. In DNA form, the CDR3 reads TGCGCCAGCAGCCAAGACGTGGGGATCGACACCGGGGAGCTGTTTTTT. Its translation is CASSQDVGIDTGELFF.